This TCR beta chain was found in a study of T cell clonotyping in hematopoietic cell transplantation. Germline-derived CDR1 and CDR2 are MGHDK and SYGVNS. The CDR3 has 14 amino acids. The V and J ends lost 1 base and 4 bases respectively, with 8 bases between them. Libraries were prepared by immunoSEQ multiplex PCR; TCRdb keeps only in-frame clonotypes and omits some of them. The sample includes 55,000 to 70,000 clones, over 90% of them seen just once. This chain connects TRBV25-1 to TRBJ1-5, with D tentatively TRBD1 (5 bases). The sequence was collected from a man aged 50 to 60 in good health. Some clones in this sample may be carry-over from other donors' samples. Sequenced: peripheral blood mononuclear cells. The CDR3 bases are TGTGCCAGCAGTGAATCAGGGTCAAATCAGCCCCAGCATTTT. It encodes CASSESGSNQPQHF. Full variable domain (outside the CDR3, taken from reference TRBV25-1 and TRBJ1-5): EADIYQTPRYLVIGTGKKITLECSQTMGHDKMYWYQQDPGMELHLIHYSYGVNSTEKGDLSSESTVSRIRTEHFPLTLESARPSHTSQYLCASSESGSNQPQHFGDGTRLSIL.